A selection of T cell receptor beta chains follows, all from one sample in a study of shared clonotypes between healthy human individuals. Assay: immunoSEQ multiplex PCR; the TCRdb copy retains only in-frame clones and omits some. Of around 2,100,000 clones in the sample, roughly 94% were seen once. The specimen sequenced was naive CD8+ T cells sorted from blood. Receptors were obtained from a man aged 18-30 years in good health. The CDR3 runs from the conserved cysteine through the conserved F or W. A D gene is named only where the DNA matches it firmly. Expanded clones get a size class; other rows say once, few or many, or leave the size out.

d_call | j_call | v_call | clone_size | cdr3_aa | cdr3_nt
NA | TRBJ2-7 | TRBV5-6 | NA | CASSLFGQGPHEQYF | TGTGCCAGCAGCTTGTTTGGGCAGGGGCCCCACGAGCAGTACTTC
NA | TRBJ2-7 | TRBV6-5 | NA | CASSYRGTPTSYEQYF | TGTGCCAGCAGTTACAGGGGGACTCCAACCTCCTACGAGCAGTACTTC
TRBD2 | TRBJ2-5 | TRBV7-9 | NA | CASSNAAGGIEETQYF | TGTGCCAGCAGCAACGCCGCGGGGGGGATAGAAGAGACCCAGTACTTC
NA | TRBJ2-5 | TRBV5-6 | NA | CASSTGTSYQETQYF | TGTGCCAGCAGCACAGGGACTTCCTACCAAGAGACCCAGTACTTC
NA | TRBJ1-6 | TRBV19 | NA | CASSIGKGSPLHF | TGTGCCAGTAGTATAGGGAAGGGTTCACCCCTCCACTTT
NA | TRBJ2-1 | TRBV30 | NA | CAWSVLGGGSYNEQFF | TGTGCCTGGAGTGTACTGGGGGGTGGCTCCTACAATGAGCAGTTCTTC
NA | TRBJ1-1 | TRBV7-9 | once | CASSLVGGLREAFF | TGTGCCAGCAGCTTAGTAGGTGGATTAAGGGAAGCTTTCTTT
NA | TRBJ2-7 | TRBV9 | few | CASSVSGKGDEQYF | TGTGCCAGCAGCGTTAGTGGGAAAGGGGACGAGCAGTACTTC
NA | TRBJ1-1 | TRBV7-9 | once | CASSPNTGSEAFF | TGTGCCAGCAGCCCAAACACGGGTTCTGAAGCTTTCTTT
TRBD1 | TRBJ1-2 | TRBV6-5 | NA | CASSRTGGNYGYTF | TGTGCCAGCAGCCGGACAGGGGGCAACTATGGCTACACCTTC
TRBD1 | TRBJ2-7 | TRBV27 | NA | CASSPANPGQGAYEQYF | TGTGCCAGCAGTCCCGCAAATCCGGGACAGGGGGCTTACGAGCAGTACTTC
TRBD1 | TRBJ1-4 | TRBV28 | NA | CASSLYRGTNEKLFF | TGTGCCAGCAGTTTATACAGGGGCACTAATGAAAAACTGTTTTTT
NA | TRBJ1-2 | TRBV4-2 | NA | CASRLGGNYGYTF | TGTGCCAGCCGCTTAGGGGGAAACTATGGCTACACCTTC
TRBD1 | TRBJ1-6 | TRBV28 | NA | CASGYRGGNSPLHF | TGTGCCAGCGGGTACAGGGGTGGGAATTCACCCCTCCACTTT
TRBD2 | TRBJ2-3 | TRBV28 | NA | CASIFRSSGGSDTQYF | TGTGCCAGCATTTTTAGGTCTAGCGGGGGGTCAGATACGCAGTATTTT
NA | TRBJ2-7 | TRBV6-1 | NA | CATCDRRLYEQYF | TGTGCCACCTGTGACAGGCGACTCTACGAGCAGTACTTC
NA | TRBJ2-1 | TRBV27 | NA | CASSLALASYNEQFF | TGTGCCAGCAGTTTAGCCCTAGCTTCCTACAATGAGCAGTTCTTC
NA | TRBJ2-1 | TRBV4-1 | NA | CASSHERTSPYNEQFF | TGCGCCAGCAGCCACGAGCGGACGAGCCCCTACAATGAGCAGTTCTTC
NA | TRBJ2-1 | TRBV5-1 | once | CASSLGARPTYNEQFF | TGCGCCAGCAGCTTGGGCGCTAGGCCCACCTACAATGAGCAGTTCTTC
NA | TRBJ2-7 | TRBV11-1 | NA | CASSFSGGAEQYF | TGTGCCAGCAGCTTTTCGGGGGGCGCCGAGCAGTACTTC
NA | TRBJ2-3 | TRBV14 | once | CASSQAKVPGDTQYF | TGTGCCAGCAGCCAAGCTAAGGTTCCTGGGGATACGCAGTATTTT
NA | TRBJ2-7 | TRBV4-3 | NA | CASSQEVLHEQYF | TGCGCCAGCAGCCAAGAGGTTCTACACGAGCAGTACTTC
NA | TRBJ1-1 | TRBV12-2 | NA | CASRLAEGPREVDTEAFF | TGTGCAAGTCGCTTAGCGGAAGGCCCCAGGGAGGTGGACACTGAAGCTTTCTTT
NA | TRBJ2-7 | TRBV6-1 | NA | CATNDRPTLTEQYF | TGTGCCACCAACGACAGGCCGACCCTTACGGAGCAGTACTTC
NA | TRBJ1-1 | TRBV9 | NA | CASSVVTGMNTEAFF | TGTGCCAGCAGCGTAGTAACAGGAATGAACACTGAAGCTTTCTTT
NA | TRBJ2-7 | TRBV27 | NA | CASSFGTRYEQYF | TGTGCCAGCAGTTTCGGGACTCGTTACGAGCAGTACTTC